These 3 T cell receptor beta chains were sequenced from one sample in a study of CD8+ T cells in alopecia areata. Sorting used CD4, CD8alpha, NKG2D, NKG2ACE and other markers on pooled cutaneous lymph node cells. Isolated RNA was reverse transcribed into cDNA used as the sequencing template. Using immunoSEQ multiplex PCR, the repertoire was profiled, and TCRdb retains in-frame clones only, with some absent. The sample lists 15,000 to 20,000 clones, none appearing once, the ten largest making up approximately 33%. Material for sequencing was CD8+ T cells sorted from a lymph node. All receptors come from a C3H/HeJ mouse with alopecia areata. MHC haplotype: H2-k.

There are a few counts of this clone. Mouse names are used for the genes. The read stops 4 residues short of the end of the CDR3; the missing end is completed from the germline J gene. This sequence joins TRBV16 and TRBJ2-5; 8 bases fit TRBD2. Germline V gene data show CDR1 as SGHSA and CDR2 as FRNQAP. There are 13 residues in the CDR3. CDR3 DNA (partial): TGTGCAAGCAGCTTCGGGACTGGAGAC. Translated, it gives CASSFGTGD. The entire CDR3 protein reads CASSFGTGDTQYF.

This clone was counted a few times. Mouse germline and gene names are used. Sequencing ends 4 residues short of the CDR3 end; the germline J gene provides the rest. The chain couples TRBV14 to TRBJ2-5; 9 nucleotides line up with TRBD1. The CDR3 has 14 amino acids. Germline V gene sequence: CDR1 SGHDT, CDR2 FRDEAV. CDR3 sequence reads: CASSFGTGKDTQYF. Incomplete CDR3 DNA: TGTGCCAGCAGTTTCGGGACAGGGAAAGAC.

The sample holds many counts of this clone. Germline and genes here are mouse. The DNA ends 4 residues before the CDR3 does, and the rest of the CDR3 is filled in from the germline J gene. V usage is TRBV1 and J usage is TRBJ2-7, with TRBD2 identical over 10 bases. Looked up from germline, CDR1 is NSQYPW and CDR2 is LRSPGD (reference sequence). The length of the CDR3 is 13 residues. V shed 4 bases and J 3 bases; nucleotides not matched to a gene: 0. The CDR3 spells CTCSDWGGYEQYF. CDR3 DNA, as far as it was read: TGCACCTGCAGTGACTGGGGGGGCTAT. The full variable domain, its missing parts supplied by reference TRBV1 and TRBJ2-7, is VTLLEQNPRWRLVPRGQAVNLRCILKNSQYPWMSWYQQDLQKQLQWLFTLRSPGDKEVKSLPGADYLATRVTDTELRLQVANMSQGRTLYCTCSDWGGYEQYFGPGTRLTVL.